These T cell receptor beta chains were read from a single sample in a study of cytomegalovirus exposure and HLA in healthy donors. Only in-frame clones appear in the TCRdb table, and some are missing; sequencing was by immunoSEQ multiplex PCR. The sample holds 110,000 to 150,000 clones, 70% seen once. The sequenced sample consisted of PBMCs. Receptor source: an older woman in good health and CMV-seropositive. Each CDR3 is given with its conserved first and last residue.

v_gene | CDR3aa
TRBV19 | CASTARTGVDGYTF
TRBV5-1 | CASSPTGDTEAFF
TRBV6-5 | CASKDPGTGQETQYF
TRBV5-1 | CASSLDQGGRPQHF
TRBV11-2 | CASSLEPSGRTIYF
TRBV7-2 | CASSLTGDDYNEQFF
TRBV19 | CASSAFGTLNTEAFF
TRBV6-1 | CASSNFDRSEQPQHF
TRBV25-1 | CASMGLGARQGTEAFF
TRBV7-7 | CASSLSNTGELFF
TRBV6-5 | CASSYNGHTLRPFF
TRBV28 | CASSLAGNQETQYF
TRBV29-1 | CSVGTGNTEAFF
TRBV10-3 | CAISGGGSLGETQYF
TRBV2 | CASSELAGAREQYF
TRBV9 | CASSPEDRGGNQPQHF
TRBV5-6 | CASSLDRMAGGYNEQFF
TRBV29-1 | CSVDTLLAGEQYF
TRBV6-6 | CASSTYPSGNTIYF
TRBV5-1 | CASSPSGYQDTQYF
TRBV25-1 | CASSEYSGATNEKLFF
TRBV28 | CASSLWPGINTGELFF
TRBV6-1 | CASNPSRVGEAFF
TRBV14 | CASSHTETQYF
TRBV29-1 | CSVLGGTVNTGELFF
TRBV6-5 | CASSYSEGNTEAFF
TRBV10-3 | CAIGATYEQYF
TRBV6-6 | CASSYSAGAPYEQYF
TRBV7-6 | CASSSRDRGSNQPQHF
TRBV27 | CASSLREGPGNEQFF
TRBV6-1 | CASSEGGVMYEQYF
TRBV21-1 | CASSEGAKNTEAFF
TRBV5-6 | CASSTGTGVNTEAFF
TRBV25-1 | CASSVLAGEVNIQYF
TRBV30 | CAWSVGGSSGNTIYF
TRBV28 | CASRVRTPGDTGELFF
TRBV6-5 | CASSLDRVGYTF
TRBV27 | CASSRTGGSNQPQHF
TRBV10-3 | CAISTFAGGPYEQYF
TRBV4-1 | CASSQQGNAAYNEQFF
TRBV28 | CASRLPGTAPEKLFF